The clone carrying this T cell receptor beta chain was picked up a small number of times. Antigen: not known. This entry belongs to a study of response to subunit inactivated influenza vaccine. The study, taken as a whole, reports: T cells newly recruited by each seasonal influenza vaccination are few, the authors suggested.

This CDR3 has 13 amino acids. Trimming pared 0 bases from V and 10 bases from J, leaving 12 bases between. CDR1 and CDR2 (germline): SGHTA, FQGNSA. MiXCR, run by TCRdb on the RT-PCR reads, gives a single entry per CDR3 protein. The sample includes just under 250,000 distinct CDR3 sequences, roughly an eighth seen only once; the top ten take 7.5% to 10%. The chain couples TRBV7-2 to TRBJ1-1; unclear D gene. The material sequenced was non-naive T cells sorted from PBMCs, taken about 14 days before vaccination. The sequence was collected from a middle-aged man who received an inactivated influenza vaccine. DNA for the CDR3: TGTGCCAGCAGCTTAGCGGCGCTAACGTCAGCTTTCTTT. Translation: CASSLAALTSAFF.